The 26 T cell receptor beta chains reported below all come from one sample, sequenced in a study of cytomegalovirus exposure and HLA in healthy donors. Generated by immunoSEQ multiplex PCR, the TCRdb table keeps only in-frame clones and is missing some. The sample shows roughly 98,000 clones, roughly 90% of them seen only once. The sequencing input was PBMCs. The origin of the receptors is a man aged 18 to 29 in good health and CMV-seropositive.

The chain links TRBV10-1 to TRBJ2-3; no firm D call. Trimming removed 0 bases from V and 10 bases from J, with 11 bases in between. This CDR3 has 13 amino acids. Germline V gene sequence: CDR1 WNHNN, CDR2 SYGVQD (reference sequence). The CDR3 nucleotides are TGCGCCAGCAGTGAGTCCACCCTAGGCCCGCAGTATTTT. It encodes CASSESTLGPQYF.

This clone was seen just once. This sequence joins TRBV5-4 and TRBJ1-5, with a possible D match to TRBD1 (5 bases). V lost 0 bases to trimming and J lost 6 bases, with 10 bases between them. The CDR3 is made up of 14 amino acids. From germline, CDR1 is SGHNT and CDR2 YYREEE (reference sequence). In DNA, the CDR3 is TGTGCCAGCAGCTTGGGACAGTCGGGTCAGCCCCAGCATTTT. Residues: CASSLGQSGQPQHF.

CDR3 bases: TGTGCCAGCAGCCAGGGACTAGCGGGGGGCCATGAGCAGTTCTTC. This gives the protein CASSQGLAGGHEQFF. The V call is TRBV11-3, the J call TRBJ2-1; TRBD2 matches at 15 bases. Trimming at V came to 5 bases and at J to 8 bases, leaving 4 bases not matched to a gene. The CDR3 has 15 residues. Germline loops: CDR1 SGHNT, CDR2 YENEEA.

The rearrangement uses TRBV5-6 and TRBJ1-1; 10 bases align to TRBD1. The CDR3 runs to 14 residues. CDR1 and CDR2 from the germline V gene are SGHDT and YYEEEE. With 4 bases clipped from V and 8 bases from J, the junction kept 8 bases outside the gene matches. In DNA, the CDR3 is TGTGCCAGCAGCCTCGACAGGGGGCTAATCGAAGCTTTCTTT. It specifies CASSLDRGLIEAFF.

In DNA, the CDR3 is TGCGCCAGCAGCCGGAGACAGGGGGCGAGCACCGGGGAGCTGTTTTTT. Its translation: CASSRRQGASTGELFF. The rearrangement links TRBV5-1 to TRBJ2-2; 10 bases fit TRBD1. Germline values: CDR1 SGHRS, CDR2 YFSETQ. Trimming at V came to 4 bases and at J to 4 bases, leaving 7 bases not matched to a gene. The CDR3 has 16 residues.

The V gene is TRBV7-8, the J gene TRBJ2-6; 11 positions agree with TRBD1. V trimming: 5 bases; J trimming: 3 bases; junction bases outside the gene matches: 6. This CDR3 is built from 17 residues. Looked up from germline, CDR1 is SGHVS and CDR2 is FQNEAQ. CDR3 loop: CASSPRDRGNGANVLTF. The DNA of the CDR3 is TGTGCCAGCAGCCCAAGGGACAGGGGGAATGGGGCCAACGTCCTGACTTTC.

CDR3 sequence: CASSLTGNGYTF. The CDR3 DNA follows: TGTGCCAGCAGCCTTACAGGGAACGGCTACACCTTC. The gene calls are TRBV6-5 and TRBJ1-2, with a possible D match to TRBD1 (6 bases). This CDR3 region has 12 residues. Trimming removed 6 bases from V and 8 bases from J, with 13 bases in between. Germline CDR1 is MNHEY and CDR2 is SVGAGI.

This clone was counted between two and nine times. The V call is TRBV2, the J call TRBJ1-5; D not resolved. This CDR3 is built from 15 residues. Germline values: CDR1 SNHLY, CDR2 FYNNEI. Trimming removed 0 bases at V and 7 bases at J, with 13 bases between. The CDR3 sequence is CASSEARSSIQPQHF. As DNA, the CDR3 is TGTGCCAGCAGTGAAGCGAGATCTTCTATCCAGCCCCAGCATTTT. The full variable domain, with the rest looked up from reference TRBV2 and TRBJ1-5, is EPEVTQTPSHQVTQMGQEVILRCVPISNHLYFYWYRQILGQKVEFLVSFYNNEISEKSEIFDDQFSVERPDGSNFTLKIRSTKLEDSAMYFCASSEARSSIQPQHFGDGTRLSIL.

Comment on this clone: The sample has other DNA sequences that encode this CDR3 too. The chain joins TRBV5-1 to TRBJ1-1; D might be TRBD1 (5 bases). CDR1 and CDR2 from the germline V gene are SGHRS and YFSETQ. Trimming cost V 2 bases and J 0 bases, with 8 bases left between them. This CDR3 contains 14 residues. This CDR3 is CASSFDSMNTEAFF. CDR3 in DNA: TGCGCCAGCAGCTTCGACAGTATGAACACTGAAGCTTTCTTT.

The chain is built from TRBV27 and TRBJ2-7, with a possible D match to TRBD1 (5 bases). The CDR3 runs to 13 residues. CDR1 is MNHEY and CDR2 is SMNVEV in the germline V gene (reference sequence). The V end lost 4 bases, the J end lost 7 bases, and 14 bases lay between the germline ends. The CDR3 sequence: CASSWGPGWEQYF. The CDR3 region has the DNA TGTGCCAGCAGTTGGGGCCCTGGGTGGGAGCAGTACTTC.

The V call is TRBV27, the J call TRBJ2-1; D might be TRBD2 (5 bases). Germline-derived CDR1 and CDR2 are MNHEY and SMNVEV (reference sequence). The germline V and J ends were trimmed by 1 base and 1 base, with 17 bases remaining between them. The CDR3 runs 18 residues. Written as DNA, the CDR3 is TGTGCCAGCAGTTTATGGTACCAGGACTTCCCATCCTACAATGAGCAGTTCTTC. Its translation is CASSLWYQDFPSYNEQFF.

V is TRBV4-3 and J is TRBJ2-7; D not certain. CDR1 and CDR2 (germline): LGHNA, YSLEER. The V gene lost 0 bases and the J gene lost 0 bases, with 9 bases spanning the gap. CDR3 length: 15 amino acids. CDR3 sequence (DNA): TGCGCCAGCAGCCAAGAGTTGCATAGCTCCTACGAGCAGTACTTC. As protein: CASSQELHSSYEQYF.

The chain has TRBV11-3 and TRBJ2-1; 10 nucleotides match TRBD1. The CDR3 is made up of 15 amino acids. CDR1 SGHNT and CDR2 YENEEA come from the germline V gene. V was pared by 5 bases and J by 5 bases, with 6 bases of the junction left unmatched. The CDR3 sequence: CASSIRQGANNEQFF. CDR3 bases: TGTGCCAGCAGCATAAGACAGGGGGCTAACAATGAGCAGTTCTTC.

The chain joins TRBV4-3 to TRBJ2-3; D is uncertain. The V and J ends lost 0 bases and 0 bases respectively, with 4 bases between them. Germline V gene data show CDR1 as LGHNA and CDR2 as YSLEER. The CDR3 covers 14 residues. Here the CDR3 reads CASSQEASTDTQYF. Written as DNA, the CDR3 is TGCGCCAGCAGCCAAGAAGCAAGCACAGATACGCAGTATTTT.

This chain uses TRBV4-1 with TRBJ2-7, with D possibly TRBD1 on 7 matching bases. Germline V gene data show CDR1 as MGHRA and CDR2 as YSYEKL. The CDR3 has 15 residues. V lost 0 bases and J lost 4, with 13 bases in between. The CDR3 reads CASSQEDRRGYEQYF. The CDR3 bases are TGCGCCAGCAGCCAAGAGGACAGGAGGGGATACGAGCAGTACTTC.

This clone was seen just once. This chain uses TRBV7-6 with TRBJ2-2; TRBD2 matches 9 bases. The trim removed 2 bases at V and 0 bases at J, leaving 7 bases unmatched. The CDR3 contains 18 residues. CDR1 SGHVS and CDR2 FNYEAQ come from the germline V gene. This chain's CDR3 is CASSLMAGGLANTGELFF. The DNA for the CDR3 is TGTGCCAGCAGCTTAATGGCGGGAGGGCTTGCGAACACCGGGGAGCTGTTTTTT.

The gene calls are TRBV5-1 and TRBJ2-7; TRBD1 might be the D (6 bases). V lost 4 bases and J 4 bases, leaving 9 bases between the germline ends. This CDR3 contains 12 residues. Germline assignment: CDR1 SGHRS and CDR2 YFSETQ. This CDR3 reads CASSPRGYEQYF. CDR3 DNA sequence: TGCGCCAGCAGCCCCAGGGGTTACGAGCAGTACTTC.

This rearrangement joins TRBV6-1 to TRBJ1-3, with D maybe TRBD1 (5 bases). Per germline, CDR1 MNHNS and CDR2 SASEGT. The CDR3 spans 15 residues. The V and J ends lost 0 bases and 2 bases respectively, with 8 bases between them. CDR3 nucleotide sequence: TGTGCCAGCAGTGAAGCCGACAGCCCTGGAAACACCATATATTTT. Translating it yields CASSEADSPGNTIYF.

The V call is TRBV10-3, the J call TRBJ2-7; 8 positions match TRBD1. Germline V gene lookup returns CDR1 ENHRY and CDR2 SYGVKD. J gave up 5 bases and V 3 bases, and 6 bases lay outside the gene matches. This CDR3 has 14 amino acids. This CDR3 reads CAISDPGGENEQYF. The CDR3 bases are TGTGCCATCAGTGACCCAGGGGGCGAGAACGAGCAGTACTTC.

The chain is built from TRBV10-3 and TRBJ2-3, with D maybe TRBD2 (6 bases). CDR3 length: 13 amino acids. The germline V gene encodes CDR1 ENHRY and CDR2 SYGVKD. The V end lost 4 bases, the J end lost 4 bases, and 9 bases lay between the germline ends. The DNA for the CDR3 is TGTGCCATCAGTGCGGGAGTGGCAGATACGCAGTATTTT. It translates to CAISAGVADTQYF.

The rearrangement joins TRBV28 to TRBJ2-1, with D unresolved. Trimming took off 3 bases at V and 1 base at J, with 10 bases between the two ends. The germline gives CDR1 MDHEN, CDR2 SYDVKM. The CDR3 extends over 15 amino acids. CDR3 residues: CASSFETASYNEQFF. The CDR3 DNA reads as TGTGCCAGCAGTTTCGAGACTGCGTCCTACAATGAGCAGTTCTTC.

This chain joins TRBV16 and TRBJ1-2; D call uncertain. The CDR3 runs to 14 residues. Trimming removed 0 bases at V and 4 bases at J, with 9 bases between. CDR1 and CDR2 (germline): KGHSY, FQNENV. CDR3 coding DNA: TGTGCCAGCAGCCAATCGAGGGAGTCCTATGGCTACACCTTC. Its protein product is CASSQSRESYGYTF.

The V call is TRBV15, the J call TRBJ1-1; 8 bases line up with TRBD1. The CDR3 is 14 residues long. Per the germline V gene, CDR1 is LNHNV and CDR2 is YYDKDF (reference sequence). The ends lost 5 bases at V and 1 base at J; junction bases unmatched: 3. The CDR3 loop is CATSPGQGNTEAFF. Here the CDR3 DNA reads TGTGCCACCAGCCCCGGACAGGGGAACACTGAAGCTTTCTTT.

The gene calls are TRBV6-4 and TRBJ1-4; 8 bases agree with TRBD1. V dropped 4 bases and J dropped 5; count of bases not matched to a gene: 6. In germline, CDR1 is MRHNA, CDR2 SNTAGT. The CDR3 contains 15 residues. CDR3 nucleotide sequence: TGTGCCAGCAGTGCACAGACAGGGGAGAATGAAAAACTGTTTTTT. Its translation is CASSAQTGENEKLFF.

This clone was seen just once. J is TRBJ2-5 and V is TRBV4-3, with 8 bases that match TRBD2. CDR1 and CDR2 (germline): LGHNA, YSLEER. This CDR3 contains 16 residues. V shed 1 base and J 1 base; nucleotides not matched to a gene: 5. CDR3 loop: CASSQAWREVQETQYF. Here the CDR3 DNA reads TGCGCCAGCAGCCAAGCGTGGCGGGAGGTCCAAGAGACCCAGTACTTC.

V is TRBV9 and J is TRBJ1-4, with no clear D. The CDR3 sequence is 15 residues long. In germline, CDR1 is SGDLS, CDR2 YYNGEE. V lost 0 bases, J lost 6 bases, and 12 bases lay in between. CDR3 nucleotides: TGTGCCAGCAGCGTAGGTGTGGCAGCGCATGAAAAACTGTTTTTT. The encoded protein is CASSVGVAAHEKLFF. Complete variable domain (other parts from reference TRBV9 and TRBJ1-4): DSGVTQTPKHLITATGQRVTLRCSPRSGDLSVYWYQQSLDQGLQFLIQYYNGEERAKGNILERFSAQQFPDLHSELNLSSLELGDSALYFCASSVGVAAHEKLFFGSGTQLSVL.